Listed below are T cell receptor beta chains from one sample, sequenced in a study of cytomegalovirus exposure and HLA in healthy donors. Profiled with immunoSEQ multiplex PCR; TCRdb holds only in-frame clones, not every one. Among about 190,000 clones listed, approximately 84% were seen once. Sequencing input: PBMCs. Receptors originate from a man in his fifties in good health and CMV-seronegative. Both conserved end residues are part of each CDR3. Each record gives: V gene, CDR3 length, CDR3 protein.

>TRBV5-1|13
CASSLFGEETQYF
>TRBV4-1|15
CASSFAARSQETQYF
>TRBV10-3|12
CAISEEERTQYF
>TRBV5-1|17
CASSLRQGGPSNTEAFF
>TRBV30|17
CALSGGGAVSSYNEQFF
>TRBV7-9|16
CSSSLTQGLTNEKLFF
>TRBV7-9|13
CASRNGLGTSQYF
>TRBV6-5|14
CASSRTGSPEKLFF
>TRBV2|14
CASSKSEINEKLFF
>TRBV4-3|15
CASSQDNRGADTQYF
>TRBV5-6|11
CASSLGGAQYF
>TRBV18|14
CASSASGGYNEQFF
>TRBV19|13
CASQGGGNSPLHF
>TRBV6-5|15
CATGQGEVSYNEQFF
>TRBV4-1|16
CASSQVLRREDGELFF
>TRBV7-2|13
CASSFDRYYEQYF
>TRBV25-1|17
CASSEFGQGRSNYGYTF
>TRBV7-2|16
CASSLASGGAKDTQYF
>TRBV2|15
CASRRAGQSNQPQHF
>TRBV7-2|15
CASSLDPGGAQTQYF
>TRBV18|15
CASSPPSGSTDTQYF
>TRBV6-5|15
CASSYLAGPYNEQFF
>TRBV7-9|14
CASSLAGVDQPQHF
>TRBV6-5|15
CASSPGTGVNYGYTF
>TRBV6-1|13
CASSPIPAGVLHF
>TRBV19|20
CASSIDPLARQISSYNEQFF
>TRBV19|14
CASSETGIGNTIYF
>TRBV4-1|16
CASSQDGEGPYNEQFF
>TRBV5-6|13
CASSSGQNSPLHF
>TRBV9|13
CASRTGADNEQFF
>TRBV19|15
CASSVRVPGANVLTF
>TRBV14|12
CASSHGGGPQHF
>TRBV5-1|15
CASSFSGGDTDTQYF
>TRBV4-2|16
CASSQAGGATSYEQYF
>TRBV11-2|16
CASSHYRELEDSPLHF
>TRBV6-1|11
CATKNTGELFF
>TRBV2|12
CATRTGVTEAFF
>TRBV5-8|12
CASMTGDQPQHF
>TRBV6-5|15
CASSLGGYGSYEQYF
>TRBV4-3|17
CASSQEIKGARSYEQYF
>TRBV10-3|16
CAIKTGEIANTGELFF
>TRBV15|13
CATSSGLEGEQYF
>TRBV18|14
CASSPTAPPYEQYF
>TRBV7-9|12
CASSFGNYEQYF
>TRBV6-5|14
CASRGEGVYQPQHF
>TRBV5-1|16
CASSLRGGGRGDEQFF
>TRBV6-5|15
CASSAGLSYNSPLHF
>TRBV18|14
CASSLTGKADTQYF